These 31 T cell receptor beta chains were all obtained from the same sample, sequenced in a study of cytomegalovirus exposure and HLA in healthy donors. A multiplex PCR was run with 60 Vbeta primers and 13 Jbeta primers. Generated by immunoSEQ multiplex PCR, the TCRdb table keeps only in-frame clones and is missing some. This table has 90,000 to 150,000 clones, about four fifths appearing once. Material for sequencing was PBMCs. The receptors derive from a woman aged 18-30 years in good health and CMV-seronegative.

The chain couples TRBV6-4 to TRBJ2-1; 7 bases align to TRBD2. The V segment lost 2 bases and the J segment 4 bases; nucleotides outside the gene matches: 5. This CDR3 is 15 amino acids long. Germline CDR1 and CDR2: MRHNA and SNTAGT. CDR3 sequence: CASSDASSGYNEQFF. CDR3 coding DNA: TGTGCCAGCAGTGACGCGTCTAGCGGATACAATGAGCAGTTCTTC.

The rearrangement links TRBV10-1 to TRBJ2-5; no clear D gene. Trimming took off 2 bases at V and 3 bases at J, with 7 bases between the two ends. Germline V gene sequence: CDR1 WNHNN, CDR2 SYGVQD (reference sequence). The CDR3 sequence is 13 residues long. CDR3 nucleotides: TGCGCCAGCAGTGAGGGCAGCGAAGAGACCCAGTACTTC. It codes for CASSEGSEETQYF.

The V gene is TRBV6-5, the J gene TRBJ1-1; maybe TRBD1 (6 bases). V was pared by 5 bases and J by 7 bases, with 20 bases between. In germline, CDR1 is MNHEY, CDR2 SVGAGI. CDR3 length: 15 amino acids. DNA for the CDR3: TGTGCCAGCAGTGCAACCTTTACCGGACAGCTTGAAGCTTTCTTT. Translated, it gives CASSATFTGQLEAFF.

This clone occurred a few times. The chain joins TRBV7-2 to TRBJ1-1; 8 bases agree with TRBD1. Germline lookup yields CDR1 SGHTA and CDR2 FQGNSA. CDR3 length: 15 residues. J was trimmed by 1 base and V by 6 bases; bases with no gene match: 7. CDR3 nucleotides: TGTGCCAGCAGTTCACAGGGGGGGGCGAACACTGAAGCTTTCTTT. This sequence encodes CASSSQGGANTEAFF.

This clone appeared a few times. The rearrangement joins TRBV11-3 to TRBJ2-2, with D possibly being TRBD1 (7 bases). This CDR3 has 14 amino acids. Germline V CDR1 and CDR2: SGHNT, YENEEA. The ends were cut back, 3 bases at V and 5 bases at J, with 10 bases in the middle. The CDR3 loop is CASSFRGATGELFF. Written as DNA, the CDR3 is TGTGCCAGCAGCTTCAGGGGGGCGACCGGGGAGCTGTTTTTT.

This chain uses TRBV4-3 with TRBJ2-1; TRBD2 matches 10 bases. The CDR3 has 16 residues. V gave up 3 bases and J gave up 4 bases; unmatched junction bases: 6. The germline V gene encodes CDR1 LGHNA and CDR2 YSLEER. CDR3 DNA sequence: TGCGCCAGCAGCCAGTCCGGGACTAGCGCATACAATGAGCAGTTCTTC. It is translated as CASSQSGTSAYNEQFF.

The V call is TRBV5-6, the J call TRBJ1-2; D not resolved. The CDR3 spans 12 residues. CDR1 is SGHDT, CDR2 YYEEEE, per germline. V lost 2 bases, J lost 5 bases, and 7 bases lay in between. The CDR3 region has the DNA TGTGCCAGCAGCTTCACCCAGTATGGCTACACCTTC. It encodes CASSFTQYGYTF.

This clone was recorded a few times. The CDR3 loop is CASSNWGQGVYGYTF. CDR3 nucleotide sequence: TGTGCCAGCAGTAATTGGGGACAGGGTGTTTACGGCTACACCTTC. This rearrangement joins TRBV7-9 to TRBJ1-2; TRBD1 aligns across 9 bases. The trim removed 6 bases at V and 8 bases at J, leaving 13 bases unmatched. The V gene's germline CDR1 is SEHNR and CDR2 FQNEAQ (reference sequence). The CDR3 consists of 15 residues.

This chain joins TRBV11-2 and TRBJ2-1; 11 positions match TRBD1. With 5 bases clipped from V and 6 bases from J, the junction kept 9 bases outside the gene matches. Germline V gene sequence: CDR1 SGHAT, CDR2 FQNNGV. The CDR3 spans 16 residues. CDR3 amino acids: CASSRSGTGGSNEQFF. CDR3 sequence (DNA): TGTGCCAGCAGCCGTTCGGGGACAGGGGGTTCCAATGAGCAGTTCTTC.

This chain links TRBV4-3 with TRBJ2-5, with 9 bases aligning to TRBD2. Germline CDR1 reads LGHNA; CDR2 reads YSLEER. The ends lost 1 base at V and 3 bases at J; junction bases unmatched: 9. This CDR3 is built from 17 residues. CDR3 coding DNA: TGCGCCAGCAGCCAAGTCGGAAAGCGGGGGGTCAAAGAGACCCAGTACTTC. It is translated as CASSQVGKRGVKETQYF.

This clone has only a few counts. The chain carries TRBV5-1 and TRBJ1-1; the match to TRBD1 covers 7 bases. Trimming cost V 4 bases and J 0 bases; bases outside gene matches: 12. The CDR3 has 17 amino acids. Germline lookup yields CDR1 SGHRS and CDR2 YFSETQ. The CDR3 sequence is CASSPARQGDMNTEAFF. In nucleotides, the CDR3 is TGCGCCAGCAGCCCCGCCCGACAGGGCGACATGAACACTGAAGCTTTCTTT.

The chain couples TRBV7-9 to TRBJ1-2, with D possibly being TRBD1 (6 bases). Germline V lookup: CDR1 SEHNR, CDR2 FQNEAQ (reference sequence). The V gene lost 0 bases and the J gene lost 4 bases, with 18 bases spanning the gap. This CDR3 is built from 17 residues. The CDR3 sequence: CASSLALRTEGPYGYTF. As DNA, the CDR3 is TGTGCCAGCAGCTTAGCCCTTCGGACAGAGGGGCCCTATGGCTACACCTTC.

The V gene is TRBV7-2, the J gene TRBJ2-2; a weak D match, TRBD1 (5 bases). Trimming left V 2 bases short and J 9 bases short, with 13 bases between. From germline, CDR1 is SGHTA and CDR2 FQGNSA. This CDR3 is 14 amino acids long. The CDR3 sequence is CASSLRNTDRELFF. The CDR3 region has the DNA TGTGCCAGCAGCTTACGAAACACGGACAGGGAGCTGTTTTTT.

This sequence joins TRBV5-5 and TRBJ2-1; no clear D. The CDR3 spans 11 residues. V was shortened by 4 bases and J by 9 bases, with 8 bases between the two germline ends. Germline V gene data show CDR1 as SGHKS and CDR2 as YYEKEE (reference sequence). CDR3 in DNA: TGTGCCAGCAGCACAGTGGGTGAGCAGTTCTTC. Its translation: CASSTVGEQFF.

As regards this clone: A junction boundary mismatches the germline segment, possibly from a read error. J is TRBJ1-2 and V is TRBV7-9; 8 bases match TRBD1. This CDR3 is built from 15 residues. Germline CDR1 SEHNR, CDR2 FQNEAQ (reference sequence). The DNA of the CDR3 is TGTGCCAGCACCCCCGGGGACAGGTCCTATTATGGTTACACCTTC. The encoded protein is CASTPGDRSYYGYTF.

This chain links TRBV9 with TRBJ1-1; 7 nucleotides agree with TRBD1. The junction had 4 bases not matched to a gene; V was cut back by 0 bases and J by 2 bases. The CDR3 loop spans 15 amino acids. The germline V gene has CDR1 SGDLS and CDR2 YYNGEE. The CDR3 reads CASSVGGQPNTEAFF. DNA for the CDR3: TGTGCCAGCAGCGTAGGGGGACAGCCTAACACTGAAGCTTTCTTT.

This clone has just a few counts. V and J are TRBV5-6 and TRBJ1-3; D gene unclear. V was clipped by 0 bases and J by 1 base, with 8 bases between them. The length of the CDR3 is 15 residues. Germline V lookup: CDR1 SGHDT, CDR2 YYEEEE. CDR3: CASSLGRGSGNTIYF. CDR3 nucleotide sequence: TGTGCCAGCAGCTTGGGTCGGGGATCTGGAAACACCATATATTTT.

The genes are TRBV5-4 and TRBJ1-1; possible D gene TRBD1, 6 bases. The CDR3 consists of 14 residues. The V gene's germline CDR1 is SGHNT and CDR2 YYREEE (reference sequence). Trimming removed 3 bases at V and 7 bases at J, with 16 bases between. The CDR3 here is CASSSPAGGHEAFF. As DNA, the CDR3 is TGTGCCAGCAGCTCTCCTGCGGGGGGGCATGAAGCTTTCTTT. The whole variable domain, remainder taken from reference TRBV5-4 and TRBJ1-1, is ETGVTQSPTHLIKTRGQQVTLRCSSQSGHNTVSWYQQALGQGPQFIFQYYREEENGRGNFPPRFSGLQFPNYSSELNVNALELDDSALYLCASSSPAGGHEAFFGQGTRLTVV.

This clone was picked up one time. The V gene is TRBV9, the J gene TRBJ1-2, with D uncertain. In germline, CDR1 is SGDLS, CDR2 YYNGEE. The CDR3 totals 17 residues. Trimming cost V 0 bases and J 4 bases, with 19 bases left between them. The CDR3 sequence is CASSVVPMNREVYGYTF. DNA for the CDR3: TGTGCCAGCAGCGTAGTACCGATGAACAGAGAAGTCTATGGCTACACCTTC.

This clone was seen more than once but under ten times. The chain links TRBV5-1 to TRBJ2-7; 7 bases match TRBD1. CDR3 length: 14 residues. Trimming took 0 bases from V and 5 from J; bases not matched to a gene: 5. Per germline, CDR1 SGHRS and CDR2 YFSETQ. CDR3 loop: CASSLGQGWDEQYF. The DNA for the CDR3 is TGCGCCAGCAGCTTGGGACAGGGCTGGGACGAGCAGTACTTC.

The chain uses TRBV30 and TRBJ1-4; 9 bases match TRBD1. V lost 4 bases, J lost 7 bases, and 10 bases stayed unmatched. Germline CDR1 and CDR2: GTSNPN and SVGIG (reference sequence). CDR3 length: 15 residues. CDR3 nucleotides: TGTGCCTGGAACCAGGGAGGGACAGGGAGTGAAAAACTGTTTTTT. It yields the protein CAWNQGGTGSEKLFF.

CDR3 nucleotides: TGTGCCAGCAGCGTCGGGACAGGGGGCCCCACTGGCTACACCTTC. Protein: CASSVGTGGPTGYTF. The chain couples TRBV9 to TRBJ1-2; 12 bases line up with TRBD1. V shed 2 bases and J 7 bases; nucleotides not matched to a gene: 6. The CDR3 runs to 15 residues. CDR1 and CDR2 (germline): SGDLS, YYNGEE.

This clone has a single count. In nucleotides, the CDR3 is TGTGCCAGCAGTTATCTGAGAACGAACACTGAAGCTTTCTTT. It encodes CASSYLRTNTEAFF. This sequence joins TRBV6-1 and TRBJ1-1; no reliable D call. Looked up from germline, CDR1 is MNHNS and CDR2 is SASEGT. V lost 5 bases and J 1 base, leaving 11 bases between the germline ends. The CDR3 is made up of 14 amino acids.

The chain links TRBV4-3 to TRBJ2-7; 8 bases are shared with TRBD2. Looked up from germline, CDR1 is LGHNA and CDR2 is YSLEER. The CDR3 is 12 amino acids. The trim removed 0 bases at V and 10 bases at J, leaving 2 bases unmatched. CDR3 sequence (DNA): TGCGCCAGCAGCCAAGATAGCGGGAAACAGTACTTC. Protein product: CASSQDSGKQYF.

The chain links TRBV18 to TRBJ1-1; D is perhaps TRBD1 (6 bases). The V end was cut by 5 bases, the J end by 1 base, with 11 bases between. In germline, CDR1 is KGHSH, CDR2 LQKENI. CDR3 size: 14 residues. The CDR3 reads CASSGGGANTEAFF. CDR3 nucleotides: TGTGCCAGCTCAGGGGGCGGTGCGAACACTGAAGCTTTCTTT.

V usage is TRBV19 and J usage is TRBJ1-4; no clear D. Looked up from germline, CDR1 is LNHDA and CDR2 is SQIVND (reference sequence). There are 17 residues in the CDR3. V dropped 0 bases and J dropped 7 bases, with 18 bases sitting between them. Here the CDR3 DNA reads TGTGCCAGTAGTATAGATCCGAGGAGCCCTGTGGGTGAAAAACTGTTTTTT. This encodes CASSIDPRSPVGEKLFF.

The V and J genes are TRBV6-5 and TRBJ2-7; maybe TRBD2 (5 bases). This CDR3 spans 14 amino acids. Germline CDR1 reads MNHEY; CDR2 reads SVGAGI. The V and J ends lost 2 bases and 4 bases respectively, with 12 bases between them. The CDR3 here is CASSYRDGEYEQYF. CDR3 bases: TGTGCCAGCAGTTACCGGGATGGGGAGTACGAGCAGTACTTC.

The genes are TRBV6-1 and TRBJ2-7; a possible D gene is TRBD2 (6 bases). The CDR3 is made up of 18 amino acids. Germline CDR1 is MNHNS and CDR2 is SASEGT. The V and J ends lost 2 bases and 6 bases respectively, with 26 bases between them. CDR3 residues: CASSEPGPGRRAPLEQYF. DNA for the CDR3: TGTGCCAGCAGTGAACCGGGGCCCGGGCGGAGGGCGCCCCTCGAGCAGTACTTC.

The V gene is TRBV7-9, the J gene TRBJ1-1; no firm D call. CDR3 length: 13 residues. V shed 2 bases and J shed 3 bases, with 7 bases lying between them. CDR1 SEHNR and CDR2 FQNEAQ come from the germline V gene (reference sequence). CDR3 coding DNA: TGTGCCAGCAGCTTACAGCGGGACACTGAAGCTTTCTTT. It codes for CASSLQRDTEAFF.

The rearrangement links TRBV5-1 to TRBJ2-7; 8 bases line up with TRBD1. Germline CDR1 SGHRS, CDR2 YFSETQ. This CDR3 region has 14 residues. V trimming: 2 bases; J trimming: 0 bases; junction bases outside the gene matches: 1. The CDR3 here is CASSLGQGSYEQYF. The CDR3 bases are TGCGCCAGCAGCTTAGGACAGGGCTCCTACGAGCAGTACTTC.

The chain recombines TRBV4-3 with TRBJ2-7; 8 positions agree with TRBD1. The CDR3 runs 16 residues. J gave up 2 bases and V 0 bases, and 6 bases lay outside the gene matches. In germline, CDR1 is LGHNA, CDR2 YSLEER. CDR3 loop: CASSQDSTGVPYEQYF. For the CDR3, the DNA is TGCGCCAGCAGCCAAGACTCGACAGGGGTCCCCTACGAGCAGTACTTC.